Here is one T cell receptor beta chain with its context. Antigen unknown. The data stem from a study of cytomegalovirus exposure and HLA in healthy donors. Study summary: Around 87 million unique TCRs, all from HLA-typed donors, were included in an early release of the data.

Broader study findings: Productive status was seen about 90% or about 30% of the time for most TCR beta V segments in an earlier analysis.

The PCR was carried out with 60 Vbeta primers and 13 Jbeta primers. Repertoires were generated with immunoSEQ multiplex PCR, while TCRdb's copy carries only in-frame clones and drops some. The top ten clones hold about 1% of a sample with roughly 150,000 clones, roughly 80% of them seen once. V dropped 4 bases and J dropped 7 bases, with 11 bases sitting between them. Germline CDR1 is MNHEY and CDR2 is SMNVEV (reference sequence). The CDR3 extends over 13 amino acids. The source of this sequence is a man in his thirties or forties in good health and CMV-seronegative. The sequenced sample was PBMCs. The chain recombines TRBV27 with TRBJ2-1, with D perhaps matching TRBD1 (6 bases). The CDR3, as DNA: TGTGCCAGCAGTTCCGAGAGGGGGAATGAGCAGTTCTTC. Translated, it gives CASSSERGNEQFF.